Presented here are 31 T cell receptor beta chains from one specimen sequenced in a study of T cell responses to AZD1222 COVID-19 vaccine. Using immunoSEQ multiplex PCR, the repertoire was profiled, and TCRdb retains in-frame clones only, with some absent. The repertoire has 150,000 or so clones, roughly nine tenths of them found once; the top ten carry approximately 20%. Sequenced material: peripheral blood, taken on day 0 of AZD1222 vaccination. The receptors here all came from an adult in good health.

The gene calls are TRBV30 and TRBJ2-1, with TRBD2 identical over 9 bases. The CDR3 has 17 amino acids. The germline V gene has CDR1 GTSNPN and CDR2 SVGIG (reference sequence). V was clipped by 3 bases and J by 7 bases; unmatched bases: 16. CDR3 protein: CAWSLTTGTSLYNEQFF. The DNA of the CDR3 is TGTGCCTGGAGCCTAACCACCGGGACTAGCCTATATAATGAGCAGTTCTTC. The variable domain in full, completed from reference TRBV30 and TRBJ2-1, reads SQTIHQWPATLVQPVGSPLSLECTVEGTSNPNLYWYRQAAGRGLQLLFYSVGIGQISSEVPQNLSASRPQDRQFILSSKKLLLSDSGFYLCAWSLTTGTSLYNEQFFGPGTRLTVL.

J is TRBJ1-2 and V is TRBV4-1; no firm D call. CDR1 is MGHRA and CDR2 is YSYEKL in the germline V gene. The V end was cut by 0 bases, the J end by 4 bases, with 15 bases between. The CDR3 has 16 residues. This CDR3 reads CASSQDNAGWGYGYTF. CDR3 in DNA: TGCGCCAGCAGCCAAGACAATGCCGGATGGGGCTATGGCTACACCTTC.

The rearrangement uses TRBV11-2 and TRBJ1-4; D uncertain. In germline, CDR1 is SGHAT, CDR2 FQNNGV. The CDR3 consists of 14 residues. V was shortened by 1 base and J by 7 bases, with 10 bases between the two germline ends. The CDR3 protein is CASSLGGSGEKLFF. DNA for the CDR3: TGTGCCAGCAGCTTAGGAGGTAGCGGTGAAAAACTGTTTTTT.

V and J are TRBV19 and TRBJ1-2; tentative D call: TRBD1 (5 bases). V lost 1 base and J 8 bases, leaving 11 bases between the germline ends. CDR3 size: 13 residues. Germline-derived CDR1 and CDR2 are LNHDA and SQIVND (reference sequence). DNA for the CDR3: TGTGCCAGTAGTATAGTGGCAGGACAAGGCTACACCTTC. Protein: CASSIVAGQGYTF.

This chain joins TRBV2 and TRBJ1-6; the D is unclear. CDR1 is SNHLY and CDR2 is FYNNEI in the germline V gene. Trimming took off 7 bases at V and 5 bases at J, with 15 bases between the two ends. This CDR3 spans 15 amino acids. The CDR3, as DNA: TGTGCCAGCACCGCCGGACGATTCAATAATTCACCCCTCCACTTT. This translates into CASTAGRFNNSPLHF.

The J gene is TRBJ1-3, the V gene TRBV9, with D possibly TRBD1 on 6 matching bases. Looked up from germline, CDR1 is SGDLS and CDR2 is YYNGEE. V was trimmed by 0 bases and J by 3 bases, leaving 10 bases between them. This CDR3 is built from 15 residues. The chain's CDR3 is CASSVEGGLGNTIYF. Written as DNA, the CDR3 is TGTGCCAGCAGCGTAGAGGGGGGCCTTGGAAACACCATATATTTT.

CDR3 in DNA: TGTGCCAGCAGTTACTCGTCGCAGGGGCATGAAAAACTGTTTTTT. It yields the protein CASSYSSQGHEKLFF. V is TRBV6-5 and J is TRBJ1-4; tentative D call: TRBD1 (6 bases). Trimming pared 0 bases from V and 6 bases from J, leaving 11 bases between. Looked up from germline, CDR1 is MNHEY and CDR2 is SVGAGI. The CDR3 is 15 residues long.

The chain combines TRBV6-2 or TRBV6-3 with TRBJ1-1, with D perhaps matching TRBD1 (5 bases). V lost 6 bases and J lost 5, with 7 bases in between. Germline CDR1 MNHEY, CDR2 SVGEGT. This CDR3 has 11 residues. The CDR3 bases are TGTGCCAGCAGCCAGGGAACTGAAGCTTTCTTT. This gives the protein CASSQGTEAFF.

The gene calls are TRBV29-1 and TRBJ2-1, with 8 nucleotides matching TRBD2. V gave up 4 bases and J gave up 2 bases; unmatched junction bases: 7. The CDR3 has 15 amino acids. Germline values: CDR1 SQVTM, CDR2 ANQGSEA. The CDR3 region is CSVVSGRGAYNEQFF. The CDR3 DNA is TGCAGCGTTGTCTCCGGGAGGGGGGCCTACAATGAGCAGTTCTTC.

This clone occurred a few times. V is TRBV25-1 and J is TRBJ2-1, with D hard to call. CDR1 is MGHDK and CDR2 is SYGVNS in the germline V gene. This CDR3 spans 15 amino acids. Trimming took 2 bases from V and 4 from J, leaving 12 bases between them. Written as DNA, the CDR3 is TGTGCCAGCAGTGAAGGAGCAAGCCCATACAATGAGCAGTTCTTC. Translating it yields CASSEGASPYNEQFF.

The chain couples TRBV4-3 to TRBJ2-7, with TRBD1 identical over 8 bases. Germline values: CDR1 LGHNA, CDR2 YSLEER. V shed 6 bases and J 2 bases; nucleotides not matched to a gene: 6. This CDR3 is built from 14 residues. For the CDR3, the DNA is TGCGCCAGCAGGGTAAGACAGGGGACCTACGAGCAGTACTTC. Translation gives CASRVRQGTYEQYF.

This clone was counted ten times or more. This chain connects TRBV5-1 to TRBJ1-2; weak D call: TRBD1 (5 bases). The CDR3 extends over 14 amino acids. Between the trimmed V and J ends, which lost 5 bases and 3 bases, there was a span of 14 bases. The germline gives CDR1 SGHRS, CDR2 YFSETQ. The chain's CDR3 is CASRKSGTDYGYTF. The CDR3 DNA reads TGCGCCAGCAGAAAGTCGGGGACCGACTATGGCTACACCTTC.

The genes are TRBV3-1 (or the pseudogene TRBV3-2) and TRBJ1-6, with D unresolved. Trimming removed 1 base at V and 7 bases at J, with 11 bases between. This CDR3 is built from 15 residues. Germline V gene sequence: CDR1 LGHDT, CDR2 YNNKEL (reference sequence). The CDR3 is CASSQVKVLNSPLHF. The CDR3 bases are TGTGCCAGCAGCCAAGTGAAGGTTCTGAATTCACCCCTCCACTTT.

The V call is TRBV7-8, the J call TRBJ1-4; D gene uncertain. Germline CDR1 SGHVS, CDR2 FQNEAQ. The CDR3 is 12 amino acids. The V and J ends lost 4 bases and 12 bases respectively, with 12 bases between them. The DNA for the CDR3 is TGTGCCAGCAGCTCCACTTCAAGGGAACTGTTTTTT. Translation: CASSSTSRELFF.

The chain combines TRBV7-8 with TRBJ1-2; TRBD1 matches at 7 bases. In germline, CDR1 is SGHVS, CDR2 FQNEAQ. J was trimmed by 2 bases and V by 5 bases; bases with no gene match: 11. This CDR3 region has 16 residues. The CDR3 DNA sequence: TGTGCCAGCAGCCCTTTGACAGGGAAGAACAACTATGGCTACACCTTC. Translation gives CASSPLTGKNNYGYTF.

The V gene is TRBV9, the J gene TRBJ1-4; D ambiguous. This CDR3 has 15 residues. Trimming shortened V by 3 bases and J by 5 bases, and 14 bases separated the two germline ends. Germline lookup yields CDR1 SGDLS and CDR2 YYNGEE. CDR3 region: CASSAGLGVNEKLFF. CDR3 bases: TGTGCCAGCAGCGCCGGTCTAGGAGTAAATGAAAAACTGTTTTTT.

This chain uses TRBV28 with TRBJ2-5, with no clear D. Germline CDR1 is MDHEN and CDR2 is SYDVKM. CDR3 length: 14 residues. The V and J ends lost 3 bases and 3 bases respectively, with 11 bases between them. As DNA, the CDR3 is TGTGCCAGCAGTTTCCCTCGATTAGAAGAGACCCAGTACTTC. Its translation is CASSFPRLEETQYF.

J is TRBJ1-2 and V is TRBV19; tentative D call: TRBD1 (5 bases). The CDR3 covers 12 residues. V was cut by 8 bases and J by 4 bases, with 11 bases left in between. Germline-derived CDR1 and CDR2 are LNHDA and SQIVND (reference sequence). This CDR3 reads CASSRGTYGYTF. The CDR3 DNA sequence: TGTGCCAGTTCCCGGGGGACCTATGGCTACACCTTC.

This chain uses TRBV3-1 (or the pseudogene TRBV3-2) with TRBJ2-4, with 8 bases that match TRBD2. Germline V gene sequence: CDR1 LGHDT, CDR2 YNNKEL (reference sequence). Trimming took 6 bases from V and 7 from J; bases not matched to a gene: 5. The CDR3 contains 13 residues. CDR3 amino acids: CASRGRGGNIQYF. The CDR3 nucleotides read TGTGCCAGCAGGGGCCGGGGGGGCAACATTCAGTACTTC.

J is TRBJ1-6 and V is TRBV18; the D is unclear. This CDR3 is 14 amino acids long. V dropped 10 bases and J dropped 7 bases, with 17 bases sitting between them. The V gene's germline CDR1 is KGHSH and CDR2 LQKENI. Here the CDR3 reads CATTVGLVNSPLHF. The CDR3 nucleotides are TGTGCCACCACGGTCGGGTTAGTGAATTCACCCCTCCACTTT.

V and J are TRBV6-4 and TRBJ1-6; 9 bases map to TRBD1. In germline, CDR1 is MRHNA, CDR2 SNTAGT. The CDR3 has 14 amino acids. J was trimmed by 10 bases and V by 3 bases; bases with no gene match: 4. The CDR3 spells CASSERTGASPLHF. CDR3 in DNA: TGTGCCAGCAGTGAGCGGACAGGGGCGTCACCCCTCCACTTT.

The chain carries TRBV7-2 and TRBJ1-1; TRBD1 matches at 8 bases. The CDR3 is 15 amino acids. Germline-derived CDR1 and CDR2 are SGHTA and FQGNSA. V lost 2 bases to trimming and J lost 6 bases; unmatched junction nucleotides: 8. The CDR3 sequence is CASSLTDRDKSEAFF. DNA of the CDR3: TGTGCCAGCAGCTTAACGGACAGGGATAAATCTGAAGCTTTCTTT.

The CDR3 sequence is CASNSGGSSNQPQHF. The CDR3 DNA sequence: TGTGCCAGCAACAGCGGGGGTTCCTCCAATCAGCCCCAGCATTTT. V gene TRBV28 combines with J gene TRBJ1-5, with D possibly TRBD1 on 5 matching bases. V dropped 7 bases and J dropped 3 bases, with 16 bases sitting between them. The CDR3 has 15 amino acids. CDR1 is MDHEN, CDR2 SYDVKM, per germline. Drawing the rest from reference TRBV28 and TRBJ1-5, the complete variable domain is DVKVTQSSRYLVKRTGEKVFLECVQDMDHENMFWYRQDPGLGLRLIYFSYDVKMKEKGDIPEGYSVSREKKERFSLILESASTNQTSMYLCASNSGGSSNQPQHFGDGTRLSIL.

The gene calls are TRBV3-1 (or the pseudogene TRBV3-2) and TRBJ1-5; no clear D. V was clipped by 4 bases and J by 0 bases, with 7 bases between them. The CDR3 length is 14 residues. Germline V gives CDR1 LGHDT, CDR2 YNNKEL (reference sequence). In DNA form, the CDR3 reads TGTGCCAGCAGCCCCACCTCTAGCAATCAGCCCCAGCATTTT. It translates to CASSPTSSNQPQHF.

The V call is TRBV6-5, the J call TRBJ2-1; D gene ambiguous. This CDR3 contains 14 residues. Germline CDR1 and CDR2: MNHEY and SVGAGI. The V and J ends lost 7 bases and 9 bases respectively, with 19 bases between them. CDR3 residues: CASTETQVGGEQFF. In DNA form, the CDR3 reads TGTGCCAGCACCGAGACCCAGGTGGGTGGTGAGCAGTTCTTC.

This sequence joins TRBV10-2 and TRBJ1-5; TRBD1 is a possible D gene (6 bases). Trimming removed 5 bases at V and 0 bases at J, with 11 bases between. The CDR3 sequence is 15 residues long. Per the germline V gene, CDR1 is WSHSY and CDR2 is SAAADI. The CDR3 sequence: CASSLDRNSNQPQHF. The DNA of the CDR3 is TGCGCCAGCAGTCTTGACAGGAATAGCAATCAGCCCCAGCATTTT.

In DNA form, the CDR3 reads TGTGCCACCAGCAGAGATTTGGTACAGCCCCAGCATTTT. Protein: CATSRDLVQPQHF. V is TRBV15 and J is TRBJ1-5, with unresolved D. Germline V gene lookup returns CDR1 LNHNV and CDR2 YYDKDF (reference sequence). Trimming stripped 0 bases from V and 7 bases from J, with 7 bases between. The CDR3 has 13 residues.

The chain combines TRBV11-2 with TRBJ2-3; TRBD2 agrees at 12 bases. V shed 1 base, J shed 14 bases, and the junction held 7 bases outside the gene matches. The CDR3 runs to 14 residues. Germline V CDR1 and CDR2: SGHAT, FQNNGV. Written as DNA, the CDR3 is TGTGCCAGCAGCTTAGGGGCTAGCGGGAGGGCCACGTATTTT. Translation gives CASSLGASGRATYF.

The chain links TRBV28 to TRBJ1-5; possible D gene TRBD1, 5 bases. V lost 4 bases, J lost 4 bases, and 11 bases lay in between. The CDR3 is made up of 14 amino acids. The germline V gene encodes CDR1 MDHEN and CDR2 SYDVKM. The CDR3 DNA reads TGTGCCAGCAGTTACGACAGCTATAATCAGCCCCAGCATTTT. It is translated as CASSYDSYNQPQHF.

J is TRBJ2-7 and V is TRBV9; TRBD1 matches at 7 bases. The CDR3 has 13 amino acids. V lost 8 bases to trimming and J lost 4 bases; unmatched junction nucleotides: 9. Per the germline V gene, CDR1 is SGDLS and CDR2 is YYNGEE. The CDR3 nucleotides are TGTGCCAGTTCGACAGGGATTGGATACGAGCAGTACTTC. Its translation is CASSTGIGYEQYF.

The rearrangement joins TRBV10-2 to TRBJ2-7; D not certain. V lost 3 bases, J lost 9 bases, and 15 bases lay in between. CDR3 length: 13 amino acids. Looked up from germline, CDR1 is WSHSY and CDR2 is SAAADI. CDR3 protein: CASSDSGIAGQYF. The CDR3 region has the DNA TGCGCCAGCAGTGACAGTGGGATTGCCGGGCAGTACTTC.